Listed here are 31 T cell receptor beta chains from one sample, sequenced in a study of blood T cell repertoires in COVID-19. Produced via immunoSEQ multiplex PCR; TCRdb's table is partial and in-frame only. The data contain over 200,000 clones, about 90% of them singletons. The source material was PBMCs or T cells enriched from blood (not recorded which). These TCRs come from a woman aged 45-59 years in a cohort exposed to, infected with or recovered from COVID-19 (not recorded which).

The genes are TRBV7-8 and TRBJ2-7; 10 bases are a match to TRBD1. The CDR3 length is 16 residues. Per germline, CDR1 SGHVS and CDR2 FQNEAQ. V trimming: 5 bases; J trimming: 0 bases; junction bases outside the gene matches: 7. The CDR3 nucleotides are TGTGCCAGCAGCCCCCGGACAGGGGGAGGCTCCTACGAGCAGTACTTC. This gives the protein CASSPRTGGGSYEQYF.

V gene TRBV5-4 combines with J gene TRBJ2-7, with D hard to call. The CDR3 is made up of 18 amino acids. Germline V lookup: CDR1 SGHNT, CDR2 YYREEE (reference sequence). Trimming took 5 bases from V and 3 from J, leaving 27 bases between them. The CDR3 spells CASRETVPASPDLYEQYF. As DNA, the CDR3 is TGTGCCAGCAGGGAGACGGTACCGGCATCACCAGACCTCTACGAGCAGTACTTC.

This clone has only one observation. The rearrangement uses TRBV7-2 and TRBJ1-2, with a tentative D call TRBD1 (5 bases). This CDR3 has 12 amino acids. Per germline, CDR1 SGHTA and CDR2 FQGNSA. V lost 2 bases and J 5 bases, leaving 6 bases between the germline ends. The CDR3 DNA reads as TGTGCCAGCAGCTTAACAGGTTATGGCTACACCTTC. Amino acid sequence: CASSLTGYGYTF.

The rearrangement links TRBV7-3 to TRBJ2-3; 8 nucleotides match TRBD2. The length of the CDR3 is 15 residues. The germline V gene encodes CDR1 SGHTA and CDR2 FQGTGA. The junction had 11 bases not matched to a gene; V was cut back by 5 bases and J by 7 bases. CDR3 DNA: TGTGCCAGCAGCCTTAGCGGGGATCCTATGAATACGCAGTATTTT. This gives the protein CASSLSGDPMNTQYF.

This chain joins TRBV30 and TRBJ1-1; 7 positions match TRBD1. Trimming removed 7 bases from V and 0 bases from J; junction bases left unmatched: 2. This CDR3 has 12 residues. Germline CDR1 is GTSNPN and CDR2 is SVGIG (reference sequence). The CDR3 loop reads CALDRLNTEAFF. DNA for the CDR3: TGTGCCTTGGACAGGTTGAACACTGAAGCTTTCTTT.

The chain is built from TRBV18 and TRBJ1-2, with D possibly matching TRBD1 (6 bases). Trimming shortened V by 7 bases and J by 7 bases, and 19 bases separated the two germline ends. The CDR3 is made up of 14 amino acids. Germline assignment: CDR1 KGHSH and CDR2 LQKENI. CDR3 protein: CASLPDSVAGGYTF. In DNA form, the CDR3 reads TGTGCCAGCTTACCGGACAGTGTGGCGGGTGGCTACACCTTC.

CDR3 loop: CAIRGGMNTEAFF. In nucleotides, the CDR3 is TGTGCCATCCGCGGCGGAATGAACACTGAAGCTTTCTTT. V gene TRBV10-3 combines with J gene TRBJ1-1; D remains unclear. V was cut by 8 bases and J by 0 bases, with 10 bases left in between. In germline, CDR1 is ENHRY, CDR2 SYGVKD. The CDR3 runs 13 residues.

This rearrangement joins TRBV19 to TRBJ1-6; 7 nucleotides line up with TRBD1. This CDR3 spans 14 amino acids. Germline CDR1 reads LNHDA; CDR2 reads SQIVND (reference sequence). J gave up 6 bases and V 6 bases, and 5 bases lay outside the gene matches. CDR3: CASRSGTVNSPLHF. In DNA form, the CDR3 reads TGTGCCAGTAGGTCCGGGACAGTTAATTCACCCCTCCACTTT.

The CDR3 sequence is CASRKVSGELFF. In DNA form, the CDR3 reads TGTGCCAGCAGGAAAGTCAGCGGGGAGCTGTTTTTT. V is TRBV7-8 and J is TRBJ2-2, with D unclear. The CDR3 extends over 12 amino acids. CDR1 and CDR2 (germline): SGHVS, FQNEAQ. V was pared by 6 bases and J by 7 bases, with 9 bases between.

The V gene is TRBV4-2, the J gene TRBJ1-1; possibly TRBD1 for D (6 bases). The germline gives CDR1 LGHNA, CDR2 YNFKEQ. V was shortened by 0 bases and J by 4 bases, with 6 bases between the two germline ends. The CDR3 consists of 13 residues. The CDR3 reads CASSQDRGTEAFF. The CDR3 nucleotides read TGTGCCAGCAGCCAAGACAGGGGCACTGAAGCTTTCTTT.

The genes are TRBV6-5 and TRBJ2-6; D unresolved. The V end lost 8 bases, the J end lost 1 base, and 12 bases lay between the germline ends. The CDR3 contains 15 residues. In germline, CDR1 is MNHEY, CDR2 SVGAGI. The CDR3 DNA reads as TGTGCCAGCTTTCCTAGGCAGTCTGGGGCCAACGTCCTGACTTTC. This translates into CASFPRQSGANVLTF.

The chain recombines TRBV24-1 with TRBJ2-5; 8 bases are a match to TRBD2. Trimming took 4 bases from V and 5 from J; bases not matched to a gene: 5. The CDR3 spans 14 residues. Germline CDR1 is KGHDR and CDR2 is SFDVKD. CDR3 protein: CATSDAGGGETQYF. The CDR3 DNA reads as TGTGCCACCAGTGACGCGGGGGGCGGGGAGACCCAGTACTTC.

The V gene is TRBV18, the J gene TRBJ2-5, with TRBD1 as a possible D gene (6 bases). V was cut by 3 bases and J by 5 bases, with 13 bases left in between. In germline, CDR1 is KGHSH, CDR2 LQKENI. This CDR3 spans 14 amino acids. CDR3 nucleotides: TGTGCCAGCTCACCTGAGCCAACAGGGGAGACCCAGTACTTC. It codes for CASSPEPTGETQYF.

This rearrangement joins TRBV5-6 to TRBJ2-1, with TRBD2 identical over 8 bases. CDR3 length: 16 residues. With 6 bases clipped from V and 2 bases from J, the junction kept 10 bases outside the gene matches. The germline gives CDR1 SGHDT, CDR2 YYEEEE. The CDR3 loop reads CASIILGTRAYNEQFF. The CDR3 DNA reads TGTGCCAGCATCATCTTGGGGACTAGAGCCTACAATGAGCAGTTCTTC.

The chain links TRBV7-2 to TRBJ2-1; TRBD1 matches at 7 bases. The V segment lost 5 bases and the J segment 6 bases; nucleotides outside the gene matches: 7. This CDR3 is built from 14 residues. From germline, CDR1 is SGHTA and CDR2 FQGNSA. CDR3 loop: CASSGRQGPNEQFF. The CDR3 nucleotides read TGTGCCAGCAGCGGCCGACAGGGCCCCAATGAGCAGTTCTTC. The complete variable domain, with remaining parts taken from reference TRBV7-2 and TRBJ2-1, reads GAGVSQSPSNKVTEKGKDVELRCDPISGHTALYWYRQSLGQGLEFLIYFQGNSAPDKSGLPSDRFSAERTGGSVSTLTIQRTQQEDSAVYLCASSGRQGPNEQFFGPGTRLTVL.

This clone occurred a few times. The chain employs TRBV6-5 and TRBJ1-2; no firm D call. This CDR3 is 15 amino acids long. The V end was cut by 2 bases, the J end by 8 bases, with 18 bases between. From germline, CDR1 is MNHEY and CDR2 SVGAGI. CDR3 loop: CASSYDGLASAGYTF. The CDR3 DNA is TGTGCCAGCAGTTACGACGGGTTAGCGAGCGCGGGCTACACCTTC.

The rearrangement links TRBV12-3 or TRBV12-4 to TRBJ1-2, with D possibly TRBD1 on 6 matching bases. Trimming pared 6 bases from V and 6 bases from J, leaving 14 bases between. The CDR3 is 13 residues long. CDR3 in amino acids: CASSAQGLDGYTF. The CDR3 DNA sequence: TGTGCCAGCAGCGCACAGGGTCTGGATGGCTACACCTTC.

This clone was recorded a few times. The CDR3 region is CASSGFGGPGNTIYF. The CDR3 DNA is TGTGCCAGCAGCGGATTCGGGGGTCCTGGAAACACCATATATTTT. This chain uses TRBV7-2 with TRBJ1-3, with a weak D call TRBD1 (5 bases). V shed 5 bases and J shed 2 bases, with 13 bases lying between them. CDR3 length equals 15 residues. Germline loops: CDR1 SGHTA, CDR2 FQGNSA. The complete variable domain, with remaining parts taken from reference TRBV7-2 and TRBJ1-3, reads GAGVSQSPSNKVTEKGKDVELRCDPISGHTALYWYRQSLGQGLEFLIYFQGNSAPDKSGLPSDRFSAERTGGSVSTLTIQRTQQEDSAVYLCASSGFGGPGNTIYFGEGSWLTVV.

The V call is TRBV2, the J call TRBJ1-6; 9 positions match TRBD1. V shed 1 base, J shed 10 bases, and the junction held 5 bases outside the gene matches. The CDR3 totals 15 residues. The V gene's germline CDR1 is SNHLY and CDR2 FYNNEI. This CDR3 is CASSEEGQGDSPLHF. CDR3 sequence (DNA): TGTGCCAGCAGTGAAGAGGGACAGGGCGACTCACCCCTCCACTTT.

Written as DNA, the CDR3 is TGTGCCAGCACTGAAACCTGGGGCAGGGCGAGCTCCTACAATGAGCAGTTCTTC. Its translation is CASTETWGRASSYNEQFF. The chain uses TRBV28 and TRBJ2-1, with D possibly TRBD1 on 5 matching bases. The CDR3 spans 18 residues. Trimming stripped 7 bases from V and 0 bases from J, with 22 bases between. From germline, CDR1 is MDHEN and CDR2 SYDVKM.

This chain joins TRBV29-1 and TRBJ1-2; 7 bases line up with TRBD1. Germline V gene data show CDR1 as SQVTM and CDR2 as ANQGSEA. J was trimmed by 4 bases and V by 4 bases; bases with no gene match: 3. The CDR3 is 12 residues long. CDR3 protein: CSVGQGVYGYTF. As DNA, the CDR3 is TGCAGCGTTGGACAGGGTGTCTATGGCTACACCTTC.

In this sample, this clone turned up a few times. This chain connects TRBV7-2 to TRBJ2-7, with 10 bases aligning to TRBD2. The CDR3 runs to 16 residues. Germline assignment: CDR1 SGHTA and CDR2 FQGNSA. With V trimmed by 1 base and J by 5 bases, 8 bases remained unmatched. CDR3 bases: TGTGCCAGCAGCTTAGGGTTGGGACTAGCGATCGACGAGCAGTACTTC. This encodes CASSLGLGLAIDEQYF.

The rearrangement joins TRBV9 to TRBJ1-1; a possible D gene is TRBD1 (5 bases). This CDR3 contains 16 residues. Looked up from germline, CDR1 is SGDLS and CDR2 is YYNGEE. The V and J ends lost 2 bases and 5 bases respectively, with 19 bases between them. The CDR3 coding sequence is TGTGCCAGCAGCGTTGACGGAGGGGAATTGTTGACTGAAGCTTTCTTT. Amino acid sequence: CASSVDGGELLTEAFF.

The CDR3 DNA reads as TGTGCCAGCAGTTATAACAGGGTGGTCACTGAAGCTTTCTTT. Protein: CASSYNRVVTEAFF. This chain links TRBV6-5 with TRBJ1-1; a possible D gene is TRBD1 (6 bases). Per the germline V gene, CDR1 is MNHEY and CDR2 is SVGAGI. This CDR3 region has 14 residues. Trimming took 3 bases from V and 4 from J, leaving 12 bases between them.

V gene TRBV4-3 combines with J gene TRBJ2-5, with 14 bases identical to TRBD2. Trimming cost V 3 bases and J 0 bases; bases outside gene matches: 9. The germline CDR1 and CDR2 sequences are LGHNA and YSLEER. The CDR3 consists of 19 residues. CDR3 amino acids: CASSHPGTSGGPNQETQYF. The DNA of the CDR3 is TGCGCCAGCAGCCACCCGGGGACTAGCGGGGGACCTAACCAAGAGACCCAGTACTTC.

V gene TRBV19 combines with J gene TRBJ1-5; D remains unclear. V was clipped by 7 bases and J by 2 bases, with 15 bases between them. CDR1 LNHDA and CDR2 SQIVND come from the germline V gene (reference sequence). The CDR3 runs to 15 residues. This CDR3 reads CASNPHRGGNQPQHF. CDR3 DNA: TGTGCCAGTAACCCACACCGCGGGGGCAATCAGCCCCAGCATTTT.

J is TRBJ2-7 and V is TRBV18; 9 bases match TRBD2. CDR1 is KGHSH and CDR2 is LQKENI in the germline V gene. With 4 bases clipped from V and 4 bases from J, the junction kept 5 bases outside the gene matches. There are 14 residues in the CDR3. As DNA, the CDR3 is TGTGCCAGCTCACATAGCGGGGGCCTTTACGAGCAGTACTTC. This sequence encodes CASSHSGGLYEQYF.

DNA of the CDR3: TGTGCCAGCAGCCGGGGAGGTCATTCTTTCTTT. Protein sequence: CASSRGGHSFF. The chain couples TRBV5-6 to TRBJ1-1; D gene uncertain. The ends were cut back, 4 bases at V and 12 bases at J, with 13 bases in the middle. The CDR3 is made up of 11 amino acids. The germline CDR1 and CDR2 sequences are SGHDT and YYEEEE.

This clone occurred a few times. This chain joins TRBV3-1 (or the pseudogene TRBV3-2) and TRBJ1-2; TRBD1 aligns across 8 bases. The CDR3 consists of 20 residues. V lost 0 bases to trimming and J lost 3 bases; unmatched junction nucleotides: 18. From germline, CDR1 is LGHDT and CDR2 YNNKEL (reference sequence). As DNA, the CDR3 is TGTGCCAGCAGCCAAGATAGGTTTAGGCAGGGGGCGTCGTACCACTATGGCTACACCTTC. As protein: CASSQDRFRQGASYHYGYTF.

The CDR3 DNA reads TGCAGTGCTAGATCGTCTCGTGAGCAGTTCTTC. This sequence encodes CSARSSREQFF. This sequence joins TRBV20-1 and TRBJ2-1; no clear D. CDR1 is DFQATT, CDR2 SNEGSKA, per germline (reference sequence). The CDR3 loop spans 11 amino acids. The V end was cut by 2 bases, the J end by 9 bases, with 8 bases between.

The CDR3 reads CASRKGLVSNQPQHF. The CDR3 DNA sequence: TGTGCCAGCCGAAAGGGGCTAGTGAGCAATCAGCCCCAGCATTTT. This sequence joins TRBV28 and TRBJ1-5; perhaps TRBD1 as D (5 bases). This CDR3 region has 15 residues. The germline V and J ends were trimmed by 8 bases and 1 base, with 15 bases remaining between them. Germline V gene sequence: CDR1 MDHEN, CDR2 SYDVKM.